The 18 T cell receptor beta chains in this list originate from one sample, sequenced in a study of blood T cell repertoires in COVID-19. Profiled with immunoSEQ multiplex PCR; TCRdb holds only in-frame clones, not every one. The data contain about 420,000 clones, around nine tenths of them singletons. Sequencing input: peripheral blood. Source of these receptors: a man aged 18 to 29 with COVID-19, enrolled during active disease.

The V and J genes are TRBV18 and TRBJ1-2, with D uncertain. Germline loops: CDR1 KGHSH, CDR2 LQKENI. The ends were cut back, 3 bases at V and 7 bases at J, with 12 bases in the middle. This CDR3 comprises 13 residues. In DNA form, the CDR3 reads TGTGCCAGCTCACCGAGCCTAGAGGCTGGCTACACCTTC. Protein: CASSPSLEAGYTF.

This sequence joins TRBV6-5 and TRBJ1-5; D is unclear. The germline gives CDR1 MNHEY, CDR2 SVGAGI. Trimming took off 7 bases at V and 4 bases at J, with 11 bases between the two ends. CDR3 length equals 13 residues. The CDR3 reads CASTRGFNQPQHF. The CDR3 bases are TGTGCCAGCACCCGGGGATTTAATCAGCCCCAGCATTTT.

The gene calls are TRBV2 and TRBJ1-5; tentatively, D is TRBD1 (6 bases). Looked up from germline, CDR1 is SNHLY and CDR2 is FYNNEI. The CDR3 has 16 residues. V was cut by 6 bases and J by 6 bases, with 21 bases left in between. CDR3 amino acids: CASSSLEGGAGQPQHF. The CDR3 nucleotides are TGTGCCAGCAGCTCGCTGGAAGGGGGGGCCGGTCAGCCCCAGCATTTT.

The CDR3: CASSLSADRADTQYF. The CDR3 DNA sequence: TGTGCCAGCTCATTATCCGCCGATCGGGCAGATACGCAGTATTTT. The J gene is TRBJ2-3, the V gene TRBV3-1 (or the pseudogene TRBV3-2); no clear D gene. Germline lookup yields CDR1 LGHDT and CDR2 YNNKEL (reference sequence). Trimming pared 8 bases from V and 4 bases from J, leaving 19 bases between. The CDR3 is made up of 15 amino acids.

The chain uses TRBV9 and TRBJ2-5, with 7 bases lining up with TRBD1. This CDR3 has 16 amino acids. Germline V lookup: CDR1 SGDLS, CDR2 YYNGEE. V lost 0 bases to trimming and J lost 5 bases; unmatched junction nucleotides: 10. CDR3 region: CASSVDPDRMRETQYF. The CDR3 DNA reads TGTGCCAGCAGCGTAGACCCGGACAGGATGCGGGAGACCCAGTACTTC.

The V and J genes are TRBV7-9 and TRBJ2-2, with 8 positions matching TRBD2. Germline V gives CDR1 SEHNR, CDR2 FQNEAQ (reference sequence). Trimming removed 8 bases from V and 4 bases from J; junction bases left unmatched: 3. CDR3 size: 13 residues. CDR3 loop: CASHAGGTGELFF. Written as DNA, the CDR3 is TGTGCCAGCCACGCGGGGGGCACCGGGGAGCTGTTTTTT.

The DNA of the CDR3 is TGTGCCAGCAGTTTAGGGCCGGGAGATACGCAGTATTTT. Residues: CASSLGPGDTQYF. V is TRBV12-3 or TRBV12-4 and J is TRBJ2-3; D is uncertain. Trimming left V 1 base short and J 5 bases short, with 7 bases between. CDR3 length: 13 amino acids.

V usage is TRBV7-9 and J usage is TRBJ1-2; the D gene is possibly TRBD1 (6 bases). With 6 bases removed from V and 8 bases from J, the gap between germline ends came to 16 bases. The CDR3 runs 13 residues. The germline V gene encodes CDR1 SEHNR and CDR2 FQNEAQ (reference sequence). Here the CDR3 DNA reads TGTGCCAGCAGATCACAGGGAGTGAGAGGCTACACCTTC. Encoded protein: CASRSQGVRGYTF.

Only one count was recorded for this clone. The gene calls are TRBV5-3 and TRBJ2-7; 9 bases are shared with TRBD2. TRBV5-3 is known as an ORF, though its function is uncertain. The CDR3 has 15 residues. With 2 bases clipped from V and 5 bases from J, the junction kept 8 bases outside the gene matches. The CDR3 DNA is TGTGCCAGAAGCTTCGCATCTAGCGGGGAAGACGAGCAGTACTTC. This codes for CARSFASSGEDEQYF.

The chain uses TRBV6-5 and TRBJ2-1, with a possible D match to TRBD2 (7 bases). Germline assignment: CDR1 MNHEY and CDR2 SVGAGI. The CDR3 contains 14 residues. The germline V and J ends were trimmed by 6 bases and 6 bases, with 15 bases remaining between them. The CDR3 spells CASSPAGAGNEQFF. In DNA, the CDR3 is TGTGCCAGCAGCCCCGCGGGGGCTGGCAATGAGCAGTTCTTC.

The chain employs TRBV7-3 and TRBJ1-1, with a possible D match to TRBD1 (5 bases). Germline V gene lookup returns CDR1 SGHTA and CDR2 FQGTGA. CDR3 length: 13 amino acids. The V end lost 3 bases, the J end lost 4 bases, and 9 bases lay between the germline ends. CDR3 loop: CASSFRRGTEAFF. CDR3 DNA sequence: TGTGCCAGCAGCTTTAGAAGGGGCACTGAAGCTTTCTTT.

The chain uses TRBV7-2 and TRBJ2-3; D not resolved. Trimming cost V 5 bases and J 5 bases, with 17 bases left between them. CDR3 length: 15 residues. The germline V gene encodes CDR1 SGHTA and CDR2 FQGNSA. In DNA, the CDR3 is TGTGCCAGCAGCCCCCCGACGGGTTTATTAGATACGCAGTATTTT. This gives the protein CASSPPTGLLDTQYF.

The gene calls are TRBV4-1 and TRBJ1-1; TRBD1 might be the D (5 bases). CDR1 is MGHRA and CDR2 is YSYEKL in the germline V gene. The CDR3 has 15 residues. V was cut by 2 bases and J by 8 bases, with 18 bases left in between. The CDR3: CASSQPPRGISEAFF. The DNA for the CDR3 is TGCGCCAGCAGCCAACCTCCTAGGGGCATCTCCGAAGCTTTCTTT.

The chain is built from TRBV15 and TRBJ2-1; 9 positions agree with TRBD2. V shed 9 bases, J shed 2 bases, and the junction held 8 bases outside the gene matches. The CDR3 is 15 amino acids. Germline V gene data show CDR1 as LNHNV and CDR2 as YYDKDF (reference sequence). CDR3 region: CATLGRLAAYNEQFF. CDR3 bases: TGTGCCACATTGGGGCGACTAGCGGCCTACAATGAGCAGTTCTTC.

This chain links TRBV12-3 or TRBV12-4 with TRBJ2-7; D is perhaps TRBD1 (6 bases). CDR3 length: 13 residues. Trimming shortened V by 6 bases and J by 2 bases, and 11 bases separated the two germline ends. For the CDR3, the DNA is TGTGCCAGCAGCCCCGACAGGACCTACGAGCAGTACTTC. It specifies CASSPDRTYEQYF.

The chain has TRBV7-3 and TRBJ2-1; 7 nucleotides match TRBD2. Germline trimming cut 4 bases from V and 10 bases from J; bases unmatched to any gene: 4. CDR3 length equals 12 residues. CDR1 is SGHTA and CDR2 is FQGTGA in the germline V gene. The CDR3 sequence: CASSSPGGEQFF. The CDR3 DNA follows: TGTGCCAGCAGCTCCCCGGGGGGAGAGCAGTTCTTC.

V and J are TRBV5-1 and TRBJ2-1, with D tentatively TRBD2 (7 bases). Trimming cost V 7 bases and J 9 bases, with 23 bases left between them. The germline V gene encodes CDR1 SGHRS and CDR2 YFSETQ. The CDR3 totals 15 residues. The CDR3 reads CASLLILGGQAEQFF. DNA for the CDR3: TGCGCCAGCCTTTTAATTCTCGGGGGGCAGGCTGAGCAGTTCTTC.

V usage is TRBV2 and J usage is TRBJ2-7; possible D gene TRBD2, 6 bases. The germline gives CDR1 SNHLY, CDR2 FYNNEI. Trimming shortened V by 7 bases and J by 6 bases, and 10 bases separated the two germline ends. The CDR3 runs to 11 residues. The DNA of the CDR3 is TGTGCCAGCATGTTGGGGGGCGAGCAGTACTTC. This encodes CASMLGGEQYF.